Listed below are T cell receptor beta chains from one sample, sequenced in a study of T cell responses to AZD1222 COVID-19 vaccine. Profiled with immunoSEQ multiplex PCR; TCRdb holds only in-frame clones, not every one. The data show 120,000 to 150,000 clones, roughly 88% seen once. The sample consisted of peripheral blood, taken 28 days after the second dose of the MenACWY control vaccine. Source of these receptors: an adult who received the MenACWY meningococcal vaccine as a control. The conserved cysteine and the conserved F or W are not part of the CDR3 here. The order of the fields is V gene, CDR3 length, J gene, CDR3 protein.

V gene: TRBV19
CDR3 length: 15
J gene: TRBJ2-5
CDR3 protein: ASRQLTSGGWGETQY

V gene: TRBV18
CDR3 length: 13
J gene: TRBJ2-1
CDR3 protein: ASSPQRGVDNEQF

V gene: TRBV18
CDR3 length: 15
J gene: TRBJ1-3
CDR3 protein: AGSLISGPERANTIY

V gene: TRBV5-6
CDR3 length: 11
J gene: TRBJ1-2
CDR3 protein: ASSLEQNYGYT

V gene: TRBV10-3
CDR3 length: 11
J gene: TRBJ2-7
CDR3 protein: AISELADYEQY

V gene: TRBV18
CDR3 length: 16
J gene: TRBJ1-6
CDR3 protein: ASSPTSGTGGRGTPLH

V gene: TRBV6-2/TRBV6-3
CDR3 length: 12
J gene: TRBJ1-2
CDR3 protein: ASTPFLDRYGYT

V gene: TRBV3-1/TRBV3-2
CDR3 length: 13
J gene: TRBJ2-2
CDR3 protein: ASSQRTINTGELF

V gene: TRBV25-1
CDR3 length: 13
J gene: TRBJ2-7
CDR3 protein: ASSEGARVSYEQY

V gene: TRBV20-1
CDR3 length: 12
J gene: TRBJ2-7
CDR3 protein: SASPRTGSYEQY

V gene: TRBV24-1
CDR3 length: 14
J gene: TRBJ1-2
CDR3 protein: ATSDVQRTGAEGYT

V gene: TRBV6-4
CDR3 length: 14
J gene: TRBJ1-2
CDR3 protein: ASSPLSGTGAYGYT

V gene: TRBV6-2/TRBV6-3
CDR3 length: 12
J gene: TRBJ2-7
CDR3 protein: ASSSAFFSYEQY

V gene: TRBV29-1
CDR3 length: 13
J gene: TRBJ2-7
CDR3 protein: SVGLWGAASYEQY

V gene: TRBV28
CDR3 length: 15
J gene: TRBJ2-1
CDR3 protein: ASSFRRLAGTYNEQF

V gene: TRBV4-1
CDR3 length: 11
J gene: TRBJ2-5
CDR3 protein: ASSQPLWETQY

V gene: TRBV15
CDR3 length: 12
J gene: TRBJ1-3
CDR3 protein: ATSRGESGNTIY

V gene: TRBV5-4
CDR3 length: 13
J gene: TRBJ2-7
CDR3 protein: ASSLNGQGFDEQY

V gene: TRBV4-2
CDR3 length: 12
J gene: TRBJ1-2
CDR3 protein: ASSQNLFNYGYT

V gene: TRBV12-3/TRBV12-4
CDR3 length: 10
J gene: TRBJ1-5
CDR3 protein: ASSFRMQPQH

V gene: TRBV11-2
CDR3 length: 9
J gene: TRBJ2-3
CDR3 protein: ASTRTDTQY

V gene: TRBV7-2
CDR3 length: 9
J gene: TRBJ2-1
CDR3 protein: ASGDYNEQF

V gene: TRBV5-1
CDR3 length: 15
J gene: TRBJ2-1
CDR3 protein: ASSSATSGSSYNEQF

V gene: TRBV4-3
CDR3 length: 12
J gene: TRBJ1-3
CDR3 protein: ASSLGQGDHTIY

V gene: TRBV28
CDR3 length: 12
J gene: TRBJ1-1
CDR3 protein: ASSLKNFNTEAF

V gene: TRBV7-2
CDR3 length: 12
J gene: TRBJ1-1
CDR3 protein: ASSPNRGPETAF

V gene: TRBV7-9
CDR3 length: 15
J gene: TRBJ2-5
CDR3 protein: ASSPTGTGSWRETQY

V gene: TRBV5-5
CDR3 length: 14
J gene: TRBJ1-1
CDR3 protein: ASSWTWGRQGIEAF

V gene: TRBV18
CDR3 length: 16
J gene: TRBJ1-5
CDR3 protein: ASSPIGGTGATNQPQH

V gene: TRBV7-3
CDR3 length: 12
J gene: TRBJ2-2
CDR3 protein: ASKAEGWTGELF

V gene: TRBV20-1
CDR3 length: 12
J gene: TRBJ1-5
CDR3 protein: SASNQNSNQPQH

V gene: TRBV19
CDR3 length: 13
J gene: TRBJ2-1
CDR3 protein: ASRPGTSTIGEQF

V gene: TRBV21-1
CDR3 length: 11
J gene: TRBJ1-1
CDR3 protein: ASTSPGPTEAF

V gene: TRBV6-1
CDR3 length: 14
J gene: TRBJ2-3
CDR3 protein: ASSVYGTGVPDTQY

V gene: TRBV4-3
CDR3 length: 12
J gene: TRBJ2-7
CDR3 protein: ASSPEAGTSEQY

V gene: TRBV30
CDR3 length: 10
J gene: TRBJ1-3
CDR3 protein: AWSVLGNTIY

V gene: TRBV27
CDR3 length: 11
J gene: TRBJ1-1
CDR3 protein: ASSLSWVTEAF

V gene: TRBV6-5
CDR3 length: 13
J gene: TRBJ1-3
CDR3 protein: ASSSRQGLLNTIY

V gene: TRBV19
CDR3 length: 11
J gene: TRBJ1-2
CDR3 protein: ASRLTGYYGYT

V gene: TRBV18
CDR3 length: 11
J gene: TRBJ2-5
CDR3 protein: ASSPRQQETQY

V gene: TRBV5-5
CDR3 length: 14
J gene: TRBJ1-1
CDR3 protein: ASSPTMLQLNTEAF

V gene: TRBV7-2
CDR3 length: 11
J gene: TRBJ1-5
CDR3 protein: ASSGDGNQPQH

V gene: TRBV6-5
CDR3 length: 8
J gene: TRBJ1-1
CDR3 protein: ASKDTEAF

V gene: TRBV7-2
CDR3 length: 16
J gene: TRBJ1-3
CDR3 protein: ASSLEGQGPFSGNTIY

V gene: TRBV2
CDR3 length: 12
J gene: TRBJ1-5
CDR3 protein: ASTETGPNQPQH

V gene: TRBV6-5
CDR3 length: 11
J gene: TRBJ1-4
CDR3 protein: ASRTTGNEKLF

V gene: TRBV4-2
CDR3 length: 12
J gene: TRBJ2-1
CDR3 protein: ASSQKTGADEQF